The 4 T cell receptor beta chains given below trace back to one sample, sequenced in a study of vaccination effects on CD4 cells after COVID-19. With 9 to 11 days of culture completed, CD4+ T cells were isolated. No antigens are known for them. Sequencing was performed with immunoSEQ multiplex PCR; in TCRdb, only in-frame clones are kept and a portion is missing. In the table there are around 60,000 clones, about 80% of which are singletons. This specimen consisted of CD4+ T cells from PBMCs cultured without peptide, obtained before COVID-19 vaccination. All receptors derive from a human donor who received a COVID-19 vaccine.

The genes are TRBV7-2 and TRBJ1-2; TRBD1 matches at 10 bases. Germline trimming cut 3 bases from V and 4 bases from J; bases unmatched to any gene: 11. CDR3 length: 17 residues. The germline V gene has CDR1 SGHTA and CDR2 FQGNSA. CDR3 loop: CASSFTRQGASGYGYTF. The CDR3, as DNA: TGTGCCAGCAGCTTCACAAGACAGGGGGCTTCAGGCTATGGCTACACCTTC.

The chain employs TRBV28 and TRBJ2-5; tentative D call: TRBD1 (6 bases). Germline V gives CDR1 MDHEN, CDR2 SYDVKM. Trimming pared 10 bases from V and 1 base from J, leaving 19 bases between. The CDR3 extends over 15 amino acids. The CDR3 nucleotides read TGTGCCACTCAGCTCCAGGGGATTCTCCAAGAGACCCAGTACTTC. Amino acid sequence: CATQLQGILQETQYF.

The J gene is TRBJ1-4, the V gene TRBV29-1; TRBD1 matches 7 bases. The CDR3 is made up of 15 amino acids. CDR1 is SQVTM, CDR2 ANQGSEA, per germline. J was trimmed by 7 bases and V by 6 bases; bases with no gene match: 14. Here the CDR3 DNA reads TGCAGCGTCACAATACAGGGGAAGGAGATTGAAAAACTGTTTTTT. It encodes CSVTIQGKEIEKLFF.

This sequence joins TRBV24-1 and TRBJ1-2; no definite D call. The ends were cut back, 4 bases at V and 7 bases at J, with 15 bases in the middle. The CDR3 is 14 residues long. The germline CDR1 and CDR2 sequences are KGHDR and SFDVKD. CDR3 nucleotides: TGTGCCACCAGTGACCCGACAAACACCATTGGCTACACCTTC. Translation gives CATSDPTNTIGYTF.